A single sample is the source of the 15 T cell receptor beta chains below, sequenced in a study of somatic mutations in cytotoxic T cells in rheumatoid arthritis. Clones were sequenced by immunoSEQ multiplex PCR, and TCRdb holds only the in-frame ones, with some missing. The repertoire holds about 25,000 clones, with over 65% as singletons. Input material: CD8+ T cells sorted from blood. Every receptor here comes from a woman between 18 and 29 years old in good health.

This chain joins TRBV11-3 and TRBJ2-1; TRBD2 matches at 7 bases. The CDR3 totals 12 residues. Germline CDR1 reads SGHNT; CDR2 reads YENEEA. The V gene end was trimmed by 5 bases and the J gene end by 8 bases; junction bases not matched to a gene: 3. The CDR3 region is CASSERDDEQFF. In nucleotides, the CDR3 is TGTGCCAGCAGCGAGCGGGACGATGAGCAGTTCTTC.

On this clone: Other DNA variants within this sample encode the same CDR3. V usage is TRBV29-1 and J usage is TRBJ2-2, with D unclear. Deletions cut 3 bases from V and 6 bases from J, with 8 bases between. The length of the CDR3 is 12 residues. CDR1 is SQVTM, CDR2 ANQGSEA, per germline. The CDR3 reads CSVEIWAGELFF. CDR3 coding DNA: TGCAGCGTTGAGATATGGGCCGGGGAGCTGTTTTTT.

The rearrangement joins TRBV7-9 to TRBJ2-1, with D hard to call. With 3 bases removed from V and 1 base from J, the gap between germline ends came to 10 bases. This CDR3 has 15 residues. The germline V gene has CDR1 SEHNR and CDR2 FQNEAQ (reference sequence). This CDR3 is CASSFPRSSYNEQFF. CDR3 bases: TGTGCCAGCAGCTTTCCTAGGAGTTCCTACAATGAGCAGTTCTTC.

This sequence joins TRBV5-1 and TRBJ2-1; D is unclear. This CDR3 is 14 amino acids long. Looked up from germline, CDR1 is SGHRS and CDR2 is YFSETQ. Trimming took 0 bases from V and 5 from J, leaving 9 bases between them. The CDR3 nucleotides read TGCGCCAGCAGCTTGGGGGGAATAAACAATGAGCAGTTCTTC. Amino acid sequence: CASSLGGINNEQFF. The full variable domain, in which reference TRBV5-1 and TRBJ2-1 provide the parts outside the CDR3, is KAGVTQTPRYLIKTRGQQVTLSCSPISGHRSVSWYQQTPGQGLQFLFEYFSETQRNKGNFPGRFSGRQFSNSRSEMNVSTLELGDSALYLCASSLGGINNEQFFGPGTRLTVL.

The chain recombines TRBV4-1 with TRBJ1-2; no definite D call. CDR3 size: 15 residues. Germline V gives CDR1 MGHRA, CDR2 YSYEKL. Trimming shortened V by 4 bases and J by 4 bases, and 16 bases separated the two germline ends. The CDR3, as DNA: TGCGCCAGCAGCCCCGACGGCGGAAGGAGCTATGGCTACACCTTC. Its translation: CASSPDGGRSYGYTF.

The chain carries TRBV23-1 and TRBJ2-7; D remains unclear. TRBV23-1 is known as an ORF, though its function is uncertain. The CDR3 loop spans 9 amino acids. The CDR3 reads CASSRRYPV. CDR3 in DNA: TGCGCCAGCAGTCGTCGCTACCCCGTC.

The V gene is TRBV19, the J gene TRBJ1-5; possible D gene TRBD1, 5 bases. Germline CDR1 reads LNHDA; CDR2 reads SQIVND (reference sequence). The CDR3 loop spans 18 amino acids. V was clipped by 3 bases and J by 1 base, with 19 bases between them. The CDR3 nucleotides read TGTGCCAGTAGTATGGATCTGGTTGTGGGGCTGAGCAATCAGCCCCAGCATTTT. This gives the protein CASSMDLVVGLSNQPQHF.

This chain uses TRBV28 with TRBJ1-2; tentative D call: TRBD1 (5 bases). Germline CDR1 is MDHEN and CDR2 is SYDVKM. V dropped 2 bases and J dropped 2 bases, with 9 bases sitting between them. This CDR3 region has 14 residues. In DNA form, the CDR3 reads TGTGCCAGCAGTTTAGGGTCAGGGAACTATGGCTACACCTTC. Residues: CASSLGSGNYGYTF.

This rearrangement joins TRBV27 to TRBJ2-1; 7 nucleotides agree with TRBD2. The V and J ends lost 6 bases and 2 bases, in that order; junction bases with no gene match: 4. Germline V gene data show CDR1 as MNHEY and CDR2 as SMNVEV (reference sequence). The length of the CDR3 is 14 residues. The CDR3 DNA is TGTGCCAGCAGCCCCGGGACTACCTACAATGAGCAGTTCTTC. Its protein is CASSPGTTYNEQFF.

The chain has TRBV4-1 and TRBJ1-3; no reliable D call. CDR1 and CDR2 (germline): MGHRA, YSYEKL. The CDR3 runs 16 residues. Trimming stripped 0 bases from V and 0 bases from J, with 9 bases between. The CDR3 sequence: CASSQDAGDSGNTIYF. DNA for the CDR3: TGCGCCAGCAGCCAAGACGCGGGAGACTCTGGAAACACCATATATTTT.

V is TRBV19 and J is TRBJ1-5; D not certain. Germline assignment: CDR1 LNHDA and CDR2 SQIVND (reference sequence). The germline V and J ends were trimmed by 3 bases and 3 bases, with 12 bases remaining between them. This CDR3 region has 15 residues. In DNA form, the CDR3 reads TGTGCCAGTAGTATGGGATCGACGGTCAATCAGCCCCAGCATTTT. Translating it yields CASSMGSTVNQPQHF.

CDR3 loop: CASSQPPGDSTF. CDR3 nucleotides: TGTGCCAGCAGCCAGCCCCCCGGGGACAGCACCTTC. J is TRBJ1-2 and V is TRBV7-9; 7 nucleotides match TRBD1. CDR1 SEHNR and CDR2 FQNEAQ come from the germline V gene (reference sequence). The CDR3 contains 12 residues. V shed 5 bases, J shed 13 bases, and the junction held 10 bases outside the gene matches.

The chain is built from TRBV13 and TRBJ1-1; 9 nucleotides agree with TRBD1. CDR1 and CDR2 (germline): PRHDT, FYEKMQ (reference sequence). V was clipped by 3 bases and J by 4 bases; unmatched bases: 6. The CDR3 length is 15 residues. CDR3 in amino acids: CASSFLGQGGTEAFF. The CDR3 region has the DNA TGTGCCAGCAGCTTCCTGGGACAGGGAGGCACTGAAGCTTTCTTT.

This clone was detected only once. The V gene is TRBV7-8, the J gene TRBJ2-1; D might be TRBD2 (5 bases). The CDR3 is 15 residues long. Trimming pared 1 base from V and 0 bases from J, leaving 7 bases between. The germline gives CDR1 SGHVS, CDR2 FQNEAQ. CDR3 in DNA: TGTGCCAGCAGCTTAGTTGGGAGCTCCTACAATGAGCAGTTCTTC. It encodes CASSLVGSSYNEQFF. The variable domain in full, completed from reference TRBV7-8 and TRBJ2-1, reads GAGVSQSPRYKVAKRGQDVALRCDPISGHVSLFWYQQALGQGPEFLTYFQNEAQLDKSGLPSDRFFAERPEGSVSTLKIQRTQQEDSAVYLCASSLVGSSYNEQFFGPGTRLTVL.

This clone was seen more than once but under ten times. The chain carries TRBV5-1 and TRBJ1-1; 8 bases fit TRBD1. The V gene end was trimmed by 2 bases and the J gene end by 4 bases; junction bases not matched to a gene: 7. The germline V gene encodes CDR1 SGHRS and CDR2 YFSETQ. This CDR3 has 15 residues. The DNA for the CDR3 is TGCGCCAGCAGCTTCCTTGGACAGGGTGGCACTGAAGCTTTCTTT. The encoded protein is CASSFLGQGGTEAFF.